These T cell receptor beta chains were read from a single sample in a study of CD8 T cells in Susac syndrome. Via MiXCR, TCRdb re-called the immunoSEQ multiplex PCR reads, giving one row per CDR3 protein. Of about 250,000 distinct CDR3 sequences in the sample, 85% to 95% were seen once. The specimen sequenced was CD4+ T cells from PBMCs. These receptors all stem from a human donor with multiple sclerosis. The CDR3 runs from the conserved cysteine through the conserved F or W. A D gene is named only where the DNA matches it firmly. Expanded clones get a size class; other rows say once, few or many, or leave the size out.

j_call	clone_size	d_call	v_call	cdr3_aa	cdr3_nt
TRBJ1-1	-	-	TRBV12-3/TRBV12-4	CASRDRQWNTEAFF	TGTGCCAGCAGGGACCGACAGTGGAACACTGAAGCTTTCTTT
TRBJ2-1	-	-	TRBV30	CASTGWGPYNEQFF	TGTGCCTCGACGGGTTGGGGGCCCTACAATGAGCAGTTCTTC
TRBJ2-1	-	TRBD2	TRBV11-1	CASSGATSLENEQFF	TGTGCCAGCAGCGGGGCGACTAGCTTGGAGAATGAGCAGTTCTTC
TRBJ1-2	-	-	TRBV16	CASSLSYQGGAETSSGYTF	TGTGCCAGCAGCCTCTCCTACCAAGGGGGGGCAGAAACATCCTCGGGCTACACCTTC
TRBJ1-2	-	-	TRBV4-1	CASSPRAEPRPYGYTF	TGCGCCAGCAGCCCCCGGGCCGAGCCCCGGCCCTATGGCTACACCTTC
TRBJ1-6	-	-	TRBV20-1	CSASRTNSPLHF	TGCAGTGCTAGCCGGACCAATTCACCCCTCCACTTT
TRBJ1-5	once	-	TRBV20-1	CSARDRGNNQPQHF	TGCAGTGCTAGAGATCGGGGGAACAATCAGCCCCAGCATTTT
TRBJ1-1	-	-	TRBV7-9	CASSSPGWGIKNTEAFF	TGTGCCAGCAGCTCCCCTGGTTGGGGGATCAAGAACACTGAAGCTTTCTTT
TRBJ1-4	-	-	TRBV10-2	CASSENPGTVNEKLFF	TGCGCCAGCAGTGAGAATCCCGGGACGGTTAATGAAAAACTGTTTTTT
TRBJ1-5	-	-	TRBV3-1	CASSQDTGSHQPQHF	TGTGCCAGCAGCCAAGACACAGGGAGTCATCAGCCCCAGCATTTT
TRBJ2-7	-	TRBD2	TRBV2	CASSEQRAGGKQYF	TGTGCCAGCAGTGAACAAAGGGCGGGGGGGAAGCAGTACTTC
TRBJ2-6	-	-	TRBV24-1	CATSDLGEPRGGPLSGANVLTF	TGTGCCACCAGTGATTTGGGAGAGCCGAGGGGCGGCCCTCTCTCTGGGGCCAACGTCCTGACTTTC
TRBJ2-7	-	-	TRBV5-1	CASSRDGTYEQYF	TGCGCCAGCAGCAGGGACGGGACCTACGAGCAGTACTTC
TRBJ1-2	-	-	TRBV7-8	CASSPRGDHYGYTF	TGTGCCAGCAGCCCTCGGGGAGACCACTATGGCTACACCTTC
TRBJ2-1	-	TRBD2	TRBV19	CASGTSYNEQFF	TGTGCCTCTGGGACTAGCTACAATGAGCAGTTCTTC
TRBJ2-7	-	TRBD2	TRBV19	CASSPRRTSQAEQYF	TGTGCCAGTAGTCCAAGGAGGACTAGTCAAGCCGAGCAGTACTTC
TRBJ1-2	-	-	TRBV5-1	CASSTQGLEDGYTF	TGCGCCAGCAGCACACAGGGTTTAGAGGATGGCTACACCTTC
TRBJ2-5	-	TRBD2	TRBV13	CASSSTTSRRIWTQYF	TGTGCCAGCAGCTCGACGACTAGCCGACGGATCTGGACCCAGTACTTC
TRBJ2-2	few	TRBD2	TRBV7-2	CASSPLAGEAGELFF	TGTGCCAGCAGCCCACTAGCGGGAGAGGCCGGGGAGCTGTTTTTT
TRBJ2-3	once	-	TRBV9	CASSSRGPADTQYF	TGTGCCAGCAGCTCGCGGGGGCCCGCAGATACGCAGTATTTT
TRBJ1-1	-	-	TRBV29-1	CSVAAGLNTEAFF	TGCAGCGTTGCGGCAGGGCTGAACACTGAAGCTTTCTTT
TRBJ2-3	-	-	TRBV29-1	CSVDESYGNTQYF	TGCAGCGTTGACGAGTCTTATGGTAATACGCAGTATTTT
TRBJ2-5	-	TRBD2	TRBV28	CASSLALAGAGQETQYF	TGTGCCAGCAGTTTGGCGCTAGCGGGAGCGGGTCAAGAGACCCAGTACTTC
TRBJ1-1	-	-	TRBV25-1	CASSEVGTEAFF	TGTGCCAGCAGTGAGGTTGGCACTGAAGCTTTCTTT
TRBJ2-7	-	-	TRBV3-1	CASSQGLSREQYF	TGTGCCAGCAGCCAAGGGTTAAGCCGCGAGCAGTACTTC
TRBJ2-7	-	TRBD1	TRBV6-5	CASSRQGVTSYEQYF	TGTGCCAGCAGCCGACAGGGGGTGACCTCCTACGAGCAGTACTTC
TRBJ2-7	-	-	TRBV12-3/TRBV12-4	CASSLLFGGSKSYEQYF	TGTGCCAGCAGTTTACTGTTTGGGGGCTCGAAGTCCTACGAGCAGTACTTC
TRBJ1-2	-	-	TRBV29-1	CSVVWGGYGYTF	TGCAGCGTTGTCTGGGGTGGCTATGGCTACACCTTC
TRBJ2-1	-	TRBD1	TRBV30	CAWSVVLGQGVRYDTDEQFF	TGTGCCTGGAGTGTAGTTCTGGGACAGGGCGTGAGGTACGATACCGATGAGCAGTTCTTC
TRBJ2-3	-	TRBD2	TRBV28	CASSTLGGGVSDTQYF	TGTGCCAGCAGTACCTTGGGGGGGGGTGTGTCGGATACGCAGTATTTT
TRBJ2-5	few	-	TRBV19	CASSRGYQETQYF	TGTGCCAGTAGTAGGGGCTACCAAGAGACCCAGTACTTC
TRBJ1-4	once	-	TRBV20-1	CSAIRGEVNEKLFF	TGCAGTGCCATAAGGGGGGAAGTTAATGAAAAACTGTTTTTT
TRBJ2-1	-	TRBD2	TRBV19	CASSIMGGRVVNEQFF	TGTGCCAGTAGTATTATGGGCGGGAGGGTCGTAAATGAGCAGTTCTTC
TRBJ2-5	once	TRBD2	TRBV11-2	CASSTAGGSQETQYF	TGTGCCAGCAGCACCGCGGGGGGTTCTCAAGAGACCCAGTACTTC
TRBJ2-3	-	-	TRBV6-6	CASSPMPSGTQYF	TGTGCCAGCAGTCCGATGCCGAGCGGTACGCAGTATTTT
TRBJ2-7	-	-	TRBV7-6	CASSLGLEDEQYF	TGTGCCAGCAGCTTAGGATTGGAGGACGAGCAGTACTTC
TRBJ1-5	-	TRBD1	TRBV18	CASSNDRGQPQHF	TGTGCCAGCTCAAACGACAGGGGACAGCCCCAGCATTTT
TRBJ1-6	-	TRBD1	TRBV6-5	CASSYSTQGANSPLHF	TGTGCCAGCAGTTACTCGACACAGGGGGCGAATTCACCCCTCCACTTT
TRBJ1-1	-	-	TRBV5-1	CASSLQGQGTEAFF	TGCGCCAGCAGCTTGCAGGGGCAGGGCACTGAAGCTTTCTTT
TRBJ2-3	few	-	TRBV25-1	CASSDRGGSTDTQYF	TGTGCCAGCAGTGACAGGGGTGGTAGCACAGATACGCAGTATTTT
TRBJ2-3	-	-	TRBV23-1	CASSQRGGRPGDTQYF	TGCGCCAGCAGTCAGCGTGGGGGGCGCCCGGGGGATACGCAGTATTTT
TRBJ1-1	once	-	TRBV5-1	CASSSEPSDFTEAFF	TGCGCCAGCAGCTCCGAGCCATCGGATTTCACTGAAGCTTTCTTT
TRBJ1-1	-	-	TRBV30	CAWSVPPSNTEAFF	TGTGCCTGGAGTGTTCCGCCCTCGAACACTGAAGCTTTCTTT
TRBJ2-3	-	TRBD1	TRBV27	CASSFVGTAPMWGTQYF	TGTGCCAGCAGTTTCGTCGGGACAGCGCCTATGTGGGGTACGCAGTATTTT
TRBJ2-7	-	TRBD2	TRBV3-1	CASSQVDLAGYEQYF	TGTGCCAGCAGCCAAGTTGACCTAGCGGGCTACGAGCAGTACTTC
TRBJ2-1	-	-	TRBV15	CATSREGLGPNEQFF	TGTGCCACCAGCAGGGAGGGGTTGGGCCCCAATGAGCAGTTCTTC
TRBJ2-1	-	TRBD2	TRBV15	CATSRDLAGGGEQFF	TGTGCCACCAGCAGAGATTTGGCGGGAGGAGGTGAGCAGTTCTTC